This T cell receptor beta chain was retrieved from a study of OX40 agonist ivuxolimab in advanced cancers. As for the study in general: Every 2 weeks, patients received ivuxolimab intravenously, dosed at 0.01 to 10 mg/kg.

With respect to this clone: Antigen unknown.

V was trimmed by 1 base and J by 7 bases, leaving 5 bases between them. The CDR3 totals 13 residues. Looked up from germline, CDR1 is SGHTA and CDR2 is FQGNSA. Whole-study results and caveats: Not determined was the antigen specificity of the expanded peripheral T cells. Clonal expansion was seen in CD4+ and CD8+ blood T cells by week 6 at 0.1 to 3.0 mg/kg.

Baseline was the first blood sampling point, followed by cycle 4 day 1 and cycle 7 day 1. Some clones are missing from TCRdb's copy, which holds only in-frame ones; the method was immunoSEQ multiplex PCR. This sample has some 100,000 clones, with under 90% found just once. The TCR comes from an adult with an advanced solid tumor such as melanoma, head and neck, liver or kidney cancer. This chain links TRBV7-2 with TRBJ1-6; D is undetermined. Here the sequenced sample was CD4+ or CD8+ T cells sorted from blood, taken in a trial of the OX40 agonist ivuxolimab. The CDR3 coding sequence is TGTGCCAGCAGCTTAGATCGGAATTCACCCCTCCACTTT. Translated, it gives CASSLDRNSPLHF.